The T cell receptor (beta chain) described here comes from a study of tumor-infiltrating lymphocytes in localized non-small cell lung cancer. Whole-study context: Resected tumor was paired with non-adjacent uninvolved lung from the same patient.

With respect to this clone: Antigen specificity is unknown.

Study results and limitations: Each assay used a separate piece of the same tissue. IM1 and IM2 tumors showed no difference in T-cell fraction. Tumors had more T cell infiltration than uninvolved lung, per TCRbeta sequencing and CD3 counts.

Only in-frame clones appear in the TCRdb table, and some are missing; sequencing was by immunoSEQ multiplex PCR. Here the sample spans more than 15,000 clones, about 70% being singletons. Germline lookup yields CDR1 SGHTA and CDR2 FQGNSA. The CDR3 spans 14 residues. Between the trimmed V and J ends, which lost 7 bases and 3 bases, there was a span of 13 bases. The chain links TRBV7-2 to TRBJ1-3; no clear D. Sequencing input: lung tumor tissue. This clonotype was obtained from a human donor with non-small cell lung cancer. The CDR3: CASTLVGLGNTIYF. Here the CDR3 DNA reads TGTGCCAGCACCCTTGTGGGCCTTGGAAACACCATATATTTT.